This T cell receptor (beta chain) originates from a study of CD8 T cells in Susac syndrome. Looking at the study overall: Sequencing included Susac syndrome patients, about 6 of them with active disease and under ten in remission.

It was with random hexamers that about 0.45 to 1 ug RNA was reverse transcribed. Amplification of TCR beta CDR3 used immunoSEQ multiplex PCR across 54 Vbeta and 13 Jbeta. TCRdb called the immunoSEQ multiplex PCR reads again in MiXCR, with one record for every CDR3 protein. The data hold some 99,000 distinct CDR3 sequences, with roughly 94% observed a single time. The CDR3 is 14 amino acids. The ends were cut back, 1 base at V and 3 bases at J, with 4 bases in the middle. On this clonotype itself: Its antigen is not identified.

TCR beta sequences were obtained from blood CD8+ and CD4+ T cells. Study-wide results and caveats: CD4+ T cell repertoires in Susac syndrome exhibited no evidence of clonal expansion.

The sequence derives from a human donor with Susac syndrome. Sequenced: CD4+ T cells from PBMCs. The J gene is TRBJ2-6, the V gene TRBV12-3 or TRBV12-4, with D unclear. CDR3 protein: CASSLGGGANVLTF. CDR3 in DNA: TGTGCCAGCAGTTTAGGCGGTGGGGCCAACGTCCTGACTTTC.